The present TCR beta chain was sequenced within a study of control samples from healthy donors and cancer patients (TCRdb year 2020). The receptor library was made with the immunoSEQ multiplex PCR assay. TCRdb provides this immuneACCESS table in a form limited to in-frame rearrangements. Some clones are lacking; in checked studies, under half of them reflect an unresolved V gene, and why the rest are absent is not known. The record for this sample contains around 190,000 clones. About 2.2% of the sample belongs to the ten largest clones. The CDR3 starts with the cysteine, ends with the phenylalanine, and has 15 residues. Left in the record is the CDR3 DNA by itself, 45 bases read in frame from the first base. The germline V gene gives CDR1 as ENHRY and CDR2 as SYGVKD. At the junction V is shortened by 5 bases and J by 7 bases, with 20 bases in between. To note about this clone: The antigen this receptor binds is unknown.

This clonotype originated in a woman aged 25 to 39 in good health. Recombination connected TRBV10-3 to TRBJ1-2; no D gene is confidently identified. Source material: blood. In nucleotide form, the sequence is TGTGCCATCAGTCCCCGGGCAGGAAGGATCGCTGGCTACACCTTC. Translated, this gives CAISPRAGRIAGYTF.